This T cell receptor (beta chain) was observed in a study of vaccination and CD4 T cells after COVID-19. Study-level points and caveats: Median approximately 90% of reactive clones detected in convalescent patients emerged only post-vaccination. Spike mono-reactivity was found in 304 of the 307 vaccine-specific clones identified in convalescent patients.

Indicated treatment: approximately 10-day PBMC culture with coronavirus spike peptide pools or control peptides (ViraFEST assay). Concerning this clonotype itself: Antigen: not known.

The Oncomine TCR Beta short-read assay was applied to DNA of cultured CD4+ T cells. DNA came from CD4+ T cells after culture. TCRdb ran MiXCR on the PCR reads and lists one entry per CDR3 protein. The table includes around 15,000 distinct CDR3 sequences, roughly 50% detected once. Germline V gene lookup returns CDR1 KGHDR and CDR2 SFDVKD. V lost 4 bases and J 7 bases, leaving 13 bases between the germline ends. There are 14 residues in the CDR3. Sequencing was performed on CD4+ T cells from blood, cultured in vitro. The V and J genes are TRBV24-1 and TRBJ2-1, with D possibly being TRBD1 (6 bases). The clonotype was recovered from a human donor who had recovered from COVID-19. The CDR3 protein is CATSDPSQGNEQFF. The DNA of the CDR3 is TGTGCCACCAGTGACCCTTCCCAGGGGAATGAGCAGTTCTTC.